This T cell receptor beta chain is drawn from a study of liver allograft versus peripheral blood T cells. Study at large: The study compared liver allograft T cell receptor repertoires against peripheral blood repertoires of liver transplant recipients.

Via MiXCR, TCRdb re-called the reads, giving one row per CDR3 protein. The sample shows 3,500 to 4,000 distinct CDR3 sequences, 20% to 25% of them seen only once. Study-wide findings and caveats: Repertoires of T cell receptors that resided inside liver allografts reportedly differed from those in peripheral blood.

The germline V gene encodes CDR1 SGHKS and CDR2 YYEKEE (reference sequence). The CDR3 covers 15 residues. V was clipped by 2 bases and J by 0 bases, with 9 bases between them. In its sample, this clonotype is medium-sized (0.01 to 0.1%). Its antigen is not known. This receptor was taken from a human patient who had a liver transplant. The T cells may come from the graft donor. The J gene is TRBJ2-1, the V gene TRBV5-5; D perhaps matches TRBD1 (5 bases). The CDR3 sequence is CASSLYRSSYNEQFF. Here the CDR3 DNA reads TGTGCCAGCAGCTTATACAGGAGCTCCTACAATGAGCAGTTCTTC.